The following is a T cell receptor beta chain sequence with its context. Its antigen is as yet unknown. This record comes from a study of shared clonotypes between healthy human individuals. Whole-study results and caveats: Researchers sampled blood only, noting tissue repertoires likely differ. Sorted-subset sequencing was shown by rarefaction to be incomplete despite large depth.

How the authors handled the data: Filtering differed for immunoSEQ, which gave only junction sequences without quality scores. This table comes from immunoSEQ multiplex PCR, and its TCRdb copy is limited to in-frame clones, with some not included. The DNA was the basis for D and trimming; V, J and clone size are from that table. Of around 1.9 million clones listed, about 94% are singletons. CD45RO-negative, CCR7-selected cells formed the naive CD8 fraction, which excluded terminally differentiated effector memory CD45RA+ cells. This CDR3 is built from 15 residues. Trimming cost V 0 bases and J 2 bases, with 10 bases left between them. Per germline, CDR1 PRHDT and CDR2 FYEKMQ (reference sequence).

The chain joins TRBV13 to TRBJ1-2; perhaps TRBD1 as D (6 bases). Material: naive CD8+ T cells from PBMCs. The origin of this receptor is a man younger than 35 in good health. Some clones in this sample may be carry-over from other donors' samples. CDR3 region: CASSLGRGFNYGYTF. CDR3 nucleotide sequence: TGTGCCAGCAGCTTAGGCAGGGGATTCAACTATGGCTACACCTTC.